This TCR beta chain was retrieved from a study of T cell repertoires in cytomegalovirus infection (dated 2019 in TCRdb). In terms of the full investigation: Donor HLA type was relevant to the analysis, because carriage of CMV infection together with the matching HLA type was indicated by public TCR beta signatures.

Sequencing used an Illumina HiSeq 1500. Starting from the raw public reads, TCRdb applied fastp trimming at Q25, assembled clones with MiXCR and retained in-frame beta chains. Each CDR3 protein appears once, grouped with its most common genes and DNA. Here the sample has approximately 400,000 distinct CDR3 sequences; approximately 31% occur a single time. About 13% of the sample comes from the top ten. Study-wide conclusions, independent of this receptor: Carriers of CMV infection plus the relevant HLA type were discriminated by the cumulative frequency of public TCR beta family members in the study cohort and in an independent roughly 400-donor cohort. In the ex vivo response, HLA-C-restricted CMV-specific TCR beta clonotypes were dominant, and in two of eight donors the single most frequent clonotype came from this HLA-C-restricted group.

This clonotype was seen a handful of times. This clone's antigen is unknown. No base qualities exist here, and no much larger clone lies one base off it. The CDR3 covers 14 residues, taking in both the cysteine and the phenylalanine. Here the CDR3 DNA is all that survives: 42 bases in frame from base 1. V is cut by 6 bases and J by 0 bases, and the space between the germline ends is 11 bases. The clonotype originates from a human donor in good health (CMV status not recorded). Some clones in this sample may be carry-over from other donors' samples. Sequencing used PBMCs. Recombination linked TRBV12-3 or TRBV12-4 to TRBJ1-1; a tentative D call is TRBD1 (5 bases match). The bases read TGTGCCAGCAGGTTACAGGCGATGAACACTGAAGCTTTCTTT. Translated, this is CASRLQAMNTEAFF.